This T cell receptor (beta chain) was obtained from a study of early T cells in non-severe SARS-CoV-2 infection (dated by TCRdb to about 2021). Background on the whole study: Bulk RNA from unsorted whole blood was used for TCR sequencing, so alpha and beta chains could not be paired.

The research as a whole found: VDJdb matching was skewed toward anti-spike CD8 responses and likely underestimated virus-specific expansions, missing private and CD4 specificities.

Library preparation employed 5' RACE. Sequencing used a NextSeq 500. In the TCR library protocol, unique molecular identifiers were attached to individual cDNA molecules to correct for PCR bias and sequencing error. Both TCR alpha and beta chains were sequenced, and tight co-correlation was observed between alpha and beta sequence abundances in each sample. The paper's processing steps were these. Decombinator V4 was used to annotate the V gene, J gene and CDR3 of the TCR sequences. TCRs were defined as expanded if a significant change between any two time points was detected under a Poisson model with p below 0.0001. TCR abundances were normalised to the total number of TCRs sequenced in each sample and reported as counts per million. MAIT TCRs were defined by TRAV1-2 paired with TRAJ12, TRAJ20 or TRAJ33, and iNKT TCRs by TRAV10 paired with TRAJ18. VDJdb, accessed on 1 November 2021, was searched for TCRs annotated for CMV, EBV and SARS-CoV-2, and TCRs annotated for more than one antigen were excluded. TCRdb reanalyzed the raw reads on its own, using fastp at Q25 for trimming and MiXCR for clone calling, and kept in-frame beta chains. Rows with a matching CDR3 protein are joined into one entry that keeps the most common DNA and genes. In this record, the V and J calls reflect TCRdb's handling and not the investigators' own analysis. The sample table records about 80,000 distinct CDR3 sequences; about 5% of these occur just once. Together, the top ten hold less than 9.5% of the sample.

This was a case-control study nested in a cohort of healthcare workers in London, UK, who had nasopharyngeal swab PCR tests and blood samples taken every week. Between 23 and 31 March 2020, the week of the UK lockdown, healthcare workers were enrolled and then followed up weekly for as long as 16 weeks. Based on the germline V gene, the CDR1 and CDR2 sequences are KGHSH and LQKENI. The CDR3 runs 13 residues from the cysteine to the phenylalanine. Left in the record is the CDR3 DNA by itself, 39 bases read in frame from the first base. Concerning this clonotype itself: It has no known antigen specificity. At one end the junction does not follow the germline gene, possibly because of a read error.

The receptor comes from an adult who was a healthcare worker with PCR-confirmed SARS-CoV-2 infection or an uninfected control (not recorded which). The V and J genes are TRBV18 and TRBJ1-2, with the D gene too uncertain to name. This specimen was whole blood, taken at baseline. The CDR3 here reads CVSSPAGDYGYTF. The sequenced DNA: TGTGTCAGCTCACCAGCCGGAGACTATGGCTACACCTTC. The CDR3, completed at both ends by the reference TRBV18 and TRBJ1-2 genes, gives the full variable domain NAGVMQNPRHLVRRRGQEARLRCSPMKGHSHVYWYRQLPEEGLKFMVYLQKENIIDESGMPKERFSAEFPKEGPSILRIQQVVRGDSAAYFCVSSPAGDYGYTFGSGTRLTVV.